A selection of T cell receptor beta chains follows, all from one sample in a study of HIV-infected patients and healthy controls. TCRdb itself ran the 5' RACE reads through MiXCR, one entry per CDR3 protein. The sample has about 10,000 distinct CDR3 sequences; 8% to 8.5% are singletons. The material sequenced was blood. Receptor source: an adult in good health. The CDR3 runs from the conserved cysteine through the conserved F or W. A D gene is named only where the DNA matches it firmly. Clone size, where shown, is once, few, many, or a class for clones that have expanded.

clone_size: .
v_call: TRBV30
j_call: TRBJ1-2
d_call: .
cdr3_aa: CAWYRPDGGYTF
cdr3_nt: TGTGCCTGGTACAGGCCCGATGGGGGCTACACCTTC

clone_size: medium-sized
v_call: TRBV7-3
j_call: TRBJ2-3
d_call: .
cdr3_aa: CASSSARLDTQYF
cdr3_nt: TGTGCCAGCAGCTCGGCGAGGCTAGATACGCAGTATTTT

clone_size: few
v_call: TRBV30
j_call: TRBJ2-3
d_call: .
cdr3_aa: CAWSVAFTDTQYF
cdr3_nt: TGTGCCTGGAGTGTCGCCTTCACAGATACGCAGTATTTT

clone_size: many
v_call: TRBV2
j_call: TRBJ2-3
d_call: TRBD2
cdr3_aa: CASSGTSVDTDTQYF
cdr3_nt: TGTGCCAGCAGTGGGACTAGCGTAGACACAGATACGCAGTATTTT

clone_size: medium-sized
v_call: TRBV4-1
j_call: TRBJ2-1
d_call: TRBD2
cdr3_aa: CASSRGSSGGPHEQFF
cdr3_nt: TGCGCCAGCAGCCGGGGGTCTAGCGGGGGGCCCCATGAGCAGTTCTTC

clone_size: many
v_call: TRBV6-1
j_call: TRBJ1-6
d_call: .
cdr3_aa: CASSENIHNSPLHF
cdr3_nt: TGTGCCAGCAGTGAGAACATCCATAATTCACCCCTCCACTTT

clone_size: many
v_call: TRBV20-1
j_call: TRBJ2-3
d_call: .
cdr3_aa: CSARPEGLWATQYF
cdr3_nt: TGCAGTGCTAGACCCGAGGGACTTTGGGCTACGCAGTATTTT

clone_size: medium-sized
v_call: TRBV11-2
j_call: TRBJ2-3
d_call: .
cdr3_aa: CASMAGSVTDTQYF
cdr3_nt: TGTGCCAGCATGGCGGGAAGTGTTACAGATACGCAGTATTTT

clone_size: medium-sized
v_call: TRBV6-5
j_call: TRBJ2-1
d_call: .
cdr3_aa: CASSYTGPLNEQFF
cdr3_nt: TGTGCCAGCAGTTACACTGGACCCCTTAATGAGCAGTTCTTC

clone_size: many
v_call: TRBV6-5
j_call: TRBJ2-7
d_call: TRBD1
cdr3_aa: CASSSGTGKYEQYF
cdr3_nt: TGTGCCAGCAGTTCCGGGACAGGGAAGTACGAGCAGTACTTC

clone_size: medium-sized
v_call: TRBV20-1
j_call: TRBJ2-7
d_call: .
cdr3_aa: CSARAGRIEQYF
cdr3_nt: TGCAGTGCTAGGGCCGGCAGAATAGAGCAGTACTTC

clone_size: many
v_call: TRBV7-2
j_call: TRBJ2-3
d_call: TRBD1
cdr3_aa: CASSLTRQGSDTQYF
cdr3_nt: TGTGCCAGCAGCTTGACACGACAGGGCTCAGATACGCAGTATTTT

clone_size: many
v_call: TRBV6-1
j_call: TRBJ2-3
d_call: TRBD1
cdr3_aa: CATGRDRDTDTQYF
cdr3_nt: TGTGCCACTGGCCGGGACAGGGACACAGATACGCAGTATTTT

clone_size: many
v_call: TRBV24-1
j_call: TRBJ1-5
d_call: .
cdr3_aa: CATSDPKLGPPQPQHF
cdr3_nt: TGTGCCACCAGTGATCCCAAACTTGGACCCCCTCAGCCCCAGCATTTT

clone_size: many
v_call: TRBV29-1
j_call: TRBJ2-3
d_call: .
cdr3_aa: CSVQGGQNTDTQYF
cdr3_nt: TGCAGCGTTCAGGGGGGACAGAACACAGATACGCAGTATTTT

clone_size: many
v_call: TRBV19
j_call: TRBJ2-1
d_call: TRBD1
cdr3_aa: CASSIVGQGGYNEQFF
cdr3_nt: TGTGCCAGTAGTATAGTTGGACAGGGGGGATACAATGAGCAGTTCTTC